This T cell receptor (beta chain) was identified during a study of graft-versus-host responses after intestinal transplantation. Overall study context: Every recipient underwent anti-thymocyte globulin induction, then tacrolimus and steroids for approximately three years.

The V and J ends lost 2 bases and 11 bases, in that order; junction bases with no gene match: 4. Germline V gene sequence: CDR1 SGDLS, CDR2 YYNGEE. The CDR3 extends over 14 amino acids. The data were produced by immunoSEQ multiplex PCR, yet TCRdb's version contains in-frame clones alone and is incomplete. The repertoire holds about 90,000 clones, roughly nine tenths seen once, with over 0.4% in the top ten. Study-level points and caveats: Recipient bone marrow held GvH clones, some seen earlier in ileum or blood. GvH clone levels peaked in circulation, and this peak was associated with early post-transplant HvG declines. Individuals carrying graft-donor T cell macrochimerism showed high graft-versus-host to host-versus-graft clonal ratios in allografts.

With respect to this clone: Its target is unknown.

The sequence was obtained from a human donor who received an intestinal transplant. The gene calls are TRBV9 and TRBJ1-4; TRBD1 aligns across 12 bases. The starting material was unstimulated CD8+ T cells sorted from spleen or lymph node cells, obtained before intestinal transplant. As DNA, the CDR3 is TGTGCCAGCAGCGTGGGACAGGGGGCACAGAAACTGTTTTTT. Its protein product is CASSVGQGAQKLFF.